The 24 T cell receptor beta chains presented below share a single source sample, sequenced in a study of technical replicates of blood from a few donors. Profiled with immunoSEQ multiplex PCR; TCRdb holds only in-frame clones, not every one. The data show roughly 76,000 clones, 91% seen once. The sequenced material came from T cells isolated from PBMCs. These receptors all come from a human donor in good health. Some clones in this sample may be carry-over from other donors' samples.

CDR3 sequence reads: CASRRISLGRETQYF. CDR3 bases: TGTGCCAGCAGGCGTATATCTCTAGGGAGGGAGACCCAGTACTTC. The J gene is TRBJ2-5, the V gene TRBV6-5; possibly TRBD2 for D (6 bases). The CDR3 has 15 residues. The germline V and J ends were trimmed by 6 bases and 5 bases, with 19 bases remaining between them. Germline V gives CDR1 MNHEY, CDR2 SVGAGI.

The chain joins TRBV30 to TRBJ2-2; tentatively, D is TRBD2 (7 bases). V dropped 2 bases and J dropped 6 bases, with 13 bases sitting between them. CDR1 GTSNPN and CDR2 SVGIG come from the germline V gene (reference sequence). The CDR3 loop spans 14 amino acids. The CDR3 region is CAWSRGRAPGELFF. For the CDR3, the DNA is TGTGCCTGGAGTAGGGGGAGGGCCCCCGGGGAGCTGTTTTTT.

CDR3 DNA: TGTGCCAGCAGCTTAGAGTGGGACTACATCCAAGGGGATACGCAGTATTTT. Translating gives CASSLEWDYIQGDTQYF. This chain links TRBV11-2 with TRBJ2-3; 7 nucleotides align to TRBD2. This CDR3 is 17 amino acids long. The trim removed 0 bases at V and 6 bases at J, leaving 12 bases unmatched. Germline lookup yields CDR1 SGHAT and CDR2 FQNNGV. Filled out from reference TRBV11-2 and TRBJ2-3, the complete variable domain reads EAGVAQSPRYKIIEKRQSVAFWCNPISGHATLYWYQQILGQGPKLLIQFQNNGVVDDSQLPKDRFSAERLKGVDSTLKIQPAKLEDSAVYLCASSLEWDYIQGDTQYFGPGTRLTVL.

This clone showed up just a few times. The chain recombines TRBV11-3 with TRBJ1-4; TRBD1 agrees at 9 bases. Germline values: CDR1 SGHNT, CDR2 YENEEA. This CDR3 contains 18 residues. Trimming cost V 5 bases and J 0 bases; bases outside gene matches: 10. CDR3 DNA sequence: TGTGCCAGCAGCCCAGGGACAGGGAGTTATGCAACTAATGAAAAACTGTTTTTT. It specifies CASSPGTGSYATNEKLFF.

The V and J genes are TRBV10-3 and TRBJ1-4; D is unresolved. The V and J ends lost 2 bases and 6 bases respectively, with 4 bases between them. The CDR3 consists of 12 residues. The germline V gene has CDR1 ENHRY and CDR2 SYGVKD. In nucleotides, the CDR3 is TGTGCCATCAGTGAGAGAGATGAAAAACTGTTTTTT. Encoded protein: CAISERDEKLFF.

This sequence joins TRBV12-5 and TRBJ2-5, with TRBD1 as a possible D gene (5 bases). The CDR3 has 14 amino acids. Germline V CDR1 and CDR2: LGHNT, FRNRAP. Trimming took off 5 bases at V and 4 bases at J, with 14 bases between the two ends. In DNA, the CDR3 is TGTGCTAGTGGTAACCAAGGGCAGGGAGAGACCCAGTACTTC. Translation: CASGNQGQGETQYF. The full variable domain, completed using reference TRBV12-5 and TRBJ2-5, is DARVTQTPRHKVTEMGQEVTMRCQPILGHNTVFWYRQTMMQGLELLAYFRNRAPLDDSGMPKDRFSAEMPDATLATLKIQPSEPRDSAVYFCASGNQGQGETQYFGPGTRLLVL.

The CDR3 loop is CASSVTGGPYEQYF. DNA of the CDR3: TGTGCCAGCAGTGTTACGGGAGGGCCCTACGAGCAGTACTTC. The chain uses TRBV6-1 and TRBJ2-7; 8 nucleotides line up with TRBD2. The CDR3 has 14 residues. Losses at the gene ends were 4 bases for V and 2 bases for J; bases not matched to a gene: 4. Germline values: CDR1 MNHNS, CDR2 SASEGT.

This sequence joins TRBV27 and TRBJ2-1; 7 positions match TRBD1. The CDR3 contains 14 residues. The V gene's germline CDR1 is MNHEY and CDR2 SMNVEV (reference sequence). The V gene end was trimmed by 3 bases and the J gene end by 9 bases; junction bases not matched to a gene: 8. The CDR3: CASSFDRASGEQFF. The DNA of the CDR3 is TGTGCCAGCAGTTTCGACAGGGCGTCGGGTGAGCAGTTCTTC.

The gene calls are TRBV18 and TRBJ1-4; D perhaps matches TRBD1 (5 bases). This CDR3 is 15 amino acids long. Trimming cost V 6 bases and J 0 bases, with 11 bases left between them. In germline, CDR1 is KGHSH, CDR2 LQKENI. The DNA of the CDR3 is TGTGCCAGCTCGTCCTACAGGTCAACTAATGAAAAACTGTTTTTT. It translates to CASSSYRSTNEKLFF.

The rearrangement joins TRBV7-6 to TRBJ2-7; 10 bases are a match to TRBD1. V trimming: 6 bases; J trimming: 5 bases; junction bases outside the gene matches: 13. The CDR3 contains 16 residues. Germline assignment: CDR1 SGHVS and CDR2 FNYEAQ. CDR3 bases: TGTGCCAGCAGTTTGTTATCCGGGACAGGGGTTGACGAGCAGTACTTC. Translated, it gives CASSLLSGTGVDEQYF.

This chain uses TRBV10-3 with TRBJ1-2; D is uncertain. Trimming took off 4 bases at V and 3 bases at J, with 6 bases between the two ends. The CDR3 is 12 residues long. The germline CDR1 and CDR2 sequences are ENHRY and SYGVKD. The CDR3 coding sequence is TGTGCCATCAGTGGAGAGCACTATGGCTACACCTTC. Translation: CAISGEHYGYTF.

The rearrangement uses TRBV5-1 and TRBJ2-7; D remains unclear. V lost 5 bases and J 4 bases, leaving 7 bases between the germline ends. CDR1 is SGHRS and CDR2 is YFSETQ in the germline V gene. CDR3 length equals 11 residues. CDR3 DNA sequence: TGCGCCAGCAGTTCAGCGTACGAGCAGTACTTC. Residues: CASSSAYEQYF.

This clone was recorded once. The chain combines TRBV7-9 with TRBJ2-1, with TRBD2 matching over 10 bases. Germline V gene sequence: CDR1 SEHNR, CDR2 FQNEAQ (reference sequence). This CDR3 region has 16 residues. V shed 5 bases, J shed 4 bases, and the junction held 8 bases outside the gene matches. The CDR3 nucleotides are TGTGCCAGCAGCCCCGGGACTAGCGAATTATACAATGAGCAGTTCTTC. It translates to CASSPGTSELYNEQFF.

This clone came up a few times. The chain has TRBV4-1 and TRBJ1-1; the D gene is possibly TRBD1 (5 bases). Germline lookup yields CDR1 MGHRA and CDR2 YSYEKL. V was cut by 0 bases and J by 6 bases, with 20 bases left in between. CDR3 length: 17 amino acids. The CDR3 here is CASSQDLGSRAGSEAFF. CDR3 DNA: TGCGCCAGCAGCCAAGATTTGGGTAGCAGGGCTGGGTCTGAAGCTTTCTTT.

V usage is TRBV25-1 and J usage is TRBJ2-4; 8 bases fit TRBD1. Looked up from germline, CDR1 is MGHDK and CDR2 is SYGVNS. The CDR3 loop spans 14 amino acids. The V segment lost 2 bases and the J segment 9 bases; nucleotides outside the gene matches: 6. DNA of the CDR3: TGTGCCAGCAGTGAACCGGGACAGGCCAGCATTCAGTACTTC. Its translation is CASSEPGQASIQYF.

V gene TRBV29-1 combines with J gene TRBJ2-7; 8 positions match TRBD1. The CDR3 has 14 amino acids. Per germline, CDR1 SQVTM and CDR2 ANQGSEA. The V segment lost 7 bases and the J segment 4 bases; nucleotides outside the gene matches: 12. DNA for the CDR3: TGCAGCGCGGTTCCTAGGGACAGGACGTACGAGCAGTACTTC. It is translated as CSAVPRDRTYEQYF.

V gene TRBV30 combines with J gene TRBJ1-2; D is perhaps TRBD1 (5 bases). Germline CDR1 is GTSNPN and CDR2 is SVGIG (reference sequence). The CDR3 totals 11 residues. The germline V and J ends were trimmed by 5 bases and 3 bases, with 7 bases remaining between them. The CDR3 sequence: CAWDRDYGYTF. The DNA for the CDR3 is TGTGCCTGGGACAGAGACTATGGCTACACCTTC.

The rearrangement uses TRBV7-2 and TRBJ2-4, with D hard to call. The V gene lost 1 base and the J gene lost 0 bases, with 7 bases spanning the gap. Per the germline V gene, CDR1 is SGHTA and CDR2 is FQGNSA. This CDR3 has 15 amino acids. The chain's CDR3 is CASSLGQKAKNIQYF. The CDR3 nucleotides read TGTGCCAGCAGCTTAGGGCAGAAAGCCAAAAACATTCAGTACTTC. Full variable domain (outside the CDR3, taken from reference TRBV7-2 and TRBJ2-4): GAGVSQSPSNKVTEKGKDVELRCDPISGHTALYWYRQSLGQGLEFLIYFQGNSAPDKSGLPSDRFSAERTGGSVSTLTIQRTQQEDSAVYLCASSLGQKAKNIQYFGAGTRLSVL.

The CDR3, as DNA: TGTGCCAGCAGTTTAGCGGGAGTGGGAGAGACCCAGTACTTC. As protein: CASSLAGVGETQYF. V is TRBV28 and J is TRBJ2-5, with 7 bases identical to TRBD2. Germline CDR1 is MDHEN and CDR2 is SYDVKM. CDR3 length: 14 amino acids. The V gene end was trimmed by 2 bases and the J gene end by 4 bases; junction bases not matched to a gene: 4.

The chain combines TRBV2 with TRBJ1-1, with a possible D match to TRBD1 (6 bases). CDR1 and CDR2 (germline): SNHLY, FYNNEI. There are 12 residues in the CDR3. V was clipped by 8 bases and J by 2 bases, with 9 bases between them. CDR3 loop: CASQQGNTEAFF. In DNA form, the CDR3 reads TGTGCCAGCCAACAGGGTAACACTGAAGCTTTCTTT.

This chain joins TRBV4-3 and TRBJ2-7; the D is unclear. The germline V gene has CDR1 LGHNA and CDR2 YSLEER. Trimming left V 2 bases short and J 1 base short, with 12 bases between. The CDR3 is made up of 15 amino acids. CDR3 loop: CASSQRSAGSYEQYF. The CDR3, as DNA: TGCGCCAGCAGCCAACGCAGCGCCGGATCCTACGAGCAGTACTTC.

The chain links TRBV4-1 to TRBJ1-4, with 7 bases fitting TRBD1. Trimming cost V 1 base and J 5 bases; bases outside gene matches: 1. The CDR3 is 14 amino acids. Germline V lookup: CDR1 MGHRA, CDR2 YSYEKL. This CDR3 is CASSQGDSNEKLFF. The CDR3 region has the DNA TGCGCCAGCAGCCAAGGGGACAGCAATGAAAAACTGTTTTTT.

This clone was recorded only once. The chain recombines TRBV27 with TRBJ2-1, with 8 bases that match TRBD2. Germline lookup yields CDR1 MNHEY and CDR2 SMNVEV (reference sequence). Trimming took 3 bases from V and 4 from J; bases not matched to a gene: 11. The CDR3 is 17 amino acids. The CDR3, as DNA: TGTGCCAGCAGTTTGGGAGCGGAGGGACTAGTGTACAATGAGCAGTTCTTC. Amino acids: CASSLGAEGLVYNEQFF.

The chain couples TRBV11-2 to TRBJ2-1; 11 bases are shared with TRBD2. The V gene's germline CDR1 is SGHAT and CDR2 FQNNGV. The CDR3 is 14 residues long. V lost 5 bases to trimming and J lost 10 bases; unmatched junction nucleotides: 7. The CDR3, as DNA: TGTGCCAGCAGCAATACTAGCGGGAGACGCGAGCAGTTCTTC. Amino acid sequence: CASSNTSGRREQFF.